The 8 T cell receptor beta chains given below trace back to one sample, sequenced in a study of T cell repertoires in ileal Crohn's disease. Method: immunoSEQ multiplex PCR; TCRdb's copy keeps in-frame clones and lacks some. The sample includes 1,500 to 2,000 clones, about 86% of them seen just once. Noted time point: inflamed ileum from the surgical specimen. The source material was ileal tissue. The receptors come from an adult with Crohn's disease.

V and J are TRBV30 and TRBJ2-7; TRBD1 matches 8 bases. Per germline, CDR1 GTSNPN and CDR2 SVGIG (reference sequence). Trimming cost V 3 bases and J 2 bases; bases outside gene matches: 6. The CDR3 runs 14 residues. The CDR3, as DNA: TGTGCCTGGAGAGAAACAGGGGGAGCCTACGAGCAGTACTTC. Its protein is CAWRETGGAYEQYF.

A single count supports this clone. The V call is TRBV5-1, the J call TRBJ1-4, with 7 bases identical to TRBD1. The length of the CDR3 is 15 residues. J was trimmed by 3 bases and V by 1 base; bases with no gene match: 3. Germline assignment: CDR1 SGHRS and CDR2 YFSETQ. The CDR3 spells CASSLLGQPNEKLFF. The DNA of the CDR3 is TGCGCCAGCAGCTTGCTGGGACAGCCTAATGAAAAACTGTTTTTT.

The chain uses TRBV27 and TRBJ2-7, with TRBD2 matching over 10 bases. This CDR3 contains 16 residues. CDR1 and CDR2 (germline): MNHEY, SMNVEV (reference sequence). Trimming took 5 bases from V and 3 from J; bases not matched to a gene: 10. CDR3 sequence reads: CASSPMRTSGYYEQYF. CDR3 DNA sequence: TGTGCCAGCAGTCCCATGAGGACTAGCGGTTACTACGAGCAGTACTTC.

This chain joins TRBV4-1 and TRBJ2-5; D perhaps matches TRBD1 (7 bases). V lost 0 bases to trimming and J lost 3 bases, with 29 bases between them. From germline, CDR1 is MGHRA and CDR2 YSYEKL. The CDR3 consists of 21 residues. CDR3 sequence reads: CASSQDRFLQGDFELKETQYF. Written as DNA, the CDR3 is TGCGCCAGCAGCCAAGATAGGTTTTTGCAGGGGGACTTCGAACTGAAAGAGACCCAGTACTTC.

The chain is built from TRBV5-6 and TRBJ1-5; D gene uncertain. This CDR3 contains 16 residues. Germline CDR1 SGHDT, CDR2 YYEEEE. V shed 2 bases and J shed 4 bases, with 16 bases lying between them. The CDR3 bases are TGTGCCAGCAGCTTTTTTAGTTACTCCATGAATCAGCCCCAGCATTTT. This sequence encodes CASSFFSYSMNQPQHF.

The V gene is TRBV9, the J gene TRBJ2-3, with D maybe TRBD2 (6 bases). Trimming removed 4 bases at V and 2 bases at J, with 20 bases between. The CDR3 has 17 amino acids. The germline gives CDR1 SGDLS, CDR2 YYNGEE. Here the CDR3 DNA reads TGTGCCAGCAGCATGACCGGGACCGGGGGACCCACAGATACGCAGTATTTT. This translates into CASSMTGTGGPTDTQYF.

The CDR3 sequence is CASSGSGGNQPQHF. CDR3 nucleotide sequence: TGCGCCAGCAGCGGTTCAGGGGGCAATCAGCCCCAGCATTTT. The V call is TRBV10-2, the J call TRBJ1-5, with D possibly being TRBD1 (6 bases). The V end lost 6 bases, the J end lost 2 bases, and 11 bases lay between the germline ends. Germline lookup yields CDR1 WSHSY and CDR2 SAAADI. CDR3 length equals 14 residues.

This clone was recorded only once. In nucleotides, the CDR3 is TGTGCCAGCTCACCACGGCATGAGCCCTATGGCTACACCTTC. Translating it yields CASSPRHEPYGYTF. This chain joins TRBV18 and TRBJ1-2; no firm D call. The length of the CDR3 is 14 residues. V shed 1 base and J shed 4 bases, with 10 bases lying between them. Looked up from germline, CDR1 is KGHSH and CDR2 is LQKENI.